One and the same sample provided the 13 T cell receptor beta chains below, sequenced in a study of T cell repertoires in ileal Crohn's disease. TCRdb's table, derived via immunoSEQ multiplex PCR, lists solely in-frame clones and lacks some. The profile shows 17,000 or so clones, almost 90% of them singletons. Sequences were obtained from ileal tissue. Receptors originate from an adult with Crohn's disease.

The chain couples TRBV10-3 to TRBJ1-5; 8 bases map to TRBD1. The ends lost 9 bases at V and 2 bases at J; junction bases unmatched: 6. This CDR3 region has 14 residues. Germline V gene sequence: CDR1 ENHRY, CDR2 SYGVKD. The CDR3 reads CAISGGAGNQPQHF. The CDR3 DNA reads TGTGCCATATCAGGGGGCGCGGGCAATCAGCCCCAGCATTTT.

Remarks on this clone: The junction does not match germline at one end; this may be a read error. V is TRBV7-7 and J is TRBJ2-1; TRBD2 aligns across 8 bases. This CDR3 spans 16 amino acids. The V gene's germline CDR1 is SSHAT and CDR2 FNYEAQ (reference sequence). CDR3 region: CASSPGLGLAYNEQFF. CDR3 bases: TGTGCTAGCAGCCCGGGCCTGGGACTAGCCTACAATGAGCAGTTCTTC.

V gene TRBV28 combines with J gene TRBJ1-5; TRBD1 matches at 9 bases. In germline, CDR1 is MDHEN, CDR2 SYDVKM. CDR3 size: 14 residues. The ends lost 5 bases at V and 9 bases at J; junction bases unmatched: 8. The CDR3 coding sequence is TGTGCCAGCAGTCCAACAGGGGGCTTTTGGCCCCAGCATTTT. Translated, it gives CASSPTGGFWPQHF.

The V and J genes are TRBV28 and TRBJ1-1; D unresolved. The length of the CDR3 is 11 residues. V was clipped by 5 bases and J by 8 bases, with 9 bases between them. Germline CDR1 is MDHEN and CDR2 is SYDVKM. Written as DNA, the CDR3 is TGTGCCAGCAGTAGGCCGACAGAAGCTTTCTTT. This translates into CASSRPTEAFF.

The V gene is TRBV9, the J gene TRBJ2-1; 9 bases agree with TRBD2. V lost 4 bases to trimming and J lost 4 bases; unmatched junction nucleotides: 6. The CDR3 runs to 15 residues. Germline V gene lookup returns CDR1 SGDLS and CDR2 YYNGEE. The CDR3 DNA reads TGTGCCAGCAGCCCGCGACTAGCGGAGTACAATGAGCAGTTCTTC. Its translation: CASSPRLAEYNEQFF.

The chain has TRBV5-5 and TRBJ2-5, with a weak D call TRBD1 (6 bases). Per the germline V gene, CDR1 is SGHKS and CDR2 is YYEKEE (reference sequence). Trimming removed 0 bases from V and 2 bases from J, with 8 bases in between. This CDR3 has 14 residues. In DNA, the CDR3 is TGTGCCAGCAGCTTGGCGCAGGGGCAAGAGACCCAGTACTTC. This translates into CASSLAQGQETQYF. Based on the CDR3 plus reference TRBV5-5 and TRBJ2-5, the full variable domain is DAGVTQSPTHLIKTRGQQVTLRCSPISGHKSVSWYQQVLGQGPQFIFQYYEKEERGRGNFPDRFSARQFPNYSSELNVNALLLGDSALYLCASSLAQGQETQYFGPGTRLLVL.

V usage is TRBV2 and J usage is TRBJ1-1; tentative D call: TRBD1 (6 bases). Germline V gene data show CDR1 as SNHLY and CDR2 as FYNNEI. The V and J ends lost 9 bases and 1 base respectively, with 6 bases between them. This CDR3 comprises 11 residues. DNA for the CDR3: TGTGCCAGAGGGGGGAACACTGAAGCTTTCTTT. It encodes CARGGNTEAFF.

The chain joins TRBV6-1 to TRBJ1-5; 7 positions match TRBD1. Germline assignment: CDR1 MNHNS and CDR2 SASEGT. After removal of 2 bases from V and 4 bases from J, the junction contained 8 bases not matched to a gene. This CDR3 spans 16 amino acids. This CDR3 is CASSELGGTANQPQHF. CDR3 DNA sequence: TGTGCCAGCAGTGAACTGGGTGGGACAGCTAATCAGCCCCAGCATTTT.

The chain has TRBV6-5 and TRBJ2-2; 8 nucleotides match TRBD1. The germline gives CDR1 MNHEY, CDR2 SVGAGI. The trim removed 6 bases at V and 5 bases at J, leaving 8 bases unmatched. This CDR3 spans 15 amino acids. The CDR3 loop is CASSPETGVTGELFF. Here the CDR3 DNA reads TGTGCCAGCAGCCCCGAGACAGGGGTTACCGGGGAGCTGTTTTTT.

CDR3 sequence (DNA): TGCAGTACCCAAAGACAGGACGAGCAGTACTTC. It encodes CSTQRQDEQYF. The chain is built from TRBV20-1 and TRBJ2-7, with a possible D match to TRBD1 (6 bases). Trimming shortened V by 8 bases and J by 5 bases, and 13 bases separated the two germline ends. The germline gives CDR1 DFQATT, CDR2 SNEGSKA (reference sequence). The CDR3 totals 11 residues.

The chain uses TRBV25-1 and TRBJ2-5; TRBD1 matches at 8 bases. The CDR3 has 13 residues. CDR1 is MGHDK, CDR2 SYGVNS, per germline. V gave up 8 bases and J gave up 2 bases; unmatched junction bases: 4. CDR3 coding DNA: TGTGCCAGCGGACAGGGACTTCAAGAGACCCAGTACTTC. This encodes CASGQGLQETQYF.

The CDR3 sequence: CASSLPGKPYEQYF. The CDR3 DNA sequence: TGTGCCAGCAGCTTACCAGGGAAGCCCTACGAGCAGTACTTC. The chain combines TRBV7-2 with TRBJ2-7; possible D gene TRBD1, 5 bases. CDR1 is SGHTA and CDR2 is FQGNSA in the germline V gene. This CDR3 comprises 14 residues. Trimming shortened V by 2 bases and J by 2 bases, and 10 bases separated the two germline ends.

The genes are TRBV7-3 and TRBJ2-1, with 12 bases identical to TRBD2. CDR3 length: 16 residues. The V and J ends lost 2 bases and 7 bases, in that order; junction bases with no gene match: 6. Germline lookup yields CDR1 SGHTA and CDR2 FQGTGA. The CDR3 nucleotides read TGTGCCAGCAGCTTAGCTAGCGGGAGGGGGCTAAATGAGCAGTTCTTC. Protein: CASSLASGRGLNEQFF. Filled out from reference TRBV7-3 and TRBJ2-1, the complete variable domain reads GAGVSQTPSNKVTEKGKYVELRCDPISGHTALYWYRQSLGQGPEFLIYFQGTGAADDSGLPNDRFFAVRPEGSVSTLKIQRTERGDSAVYLCASSLASGRGLNEQFFGPGTRLTVL.